One and the same sample provided the 18 T cell receptor beta chains below, sequenced in a study of memory CD4+ T cells and cytomegalovirus serostatus. The table came from immunoSEQ multiplex PCR; TCRdb's copy has only in-frame clones and leaves some out. The table shows 40,000 to 50,000 clones, with under 80% occurring only once. The sort gate was single viable CD3+CD4+CD8-CD45RO+ cells for memory CD4+ T cells. Specimen: memory CD4+ T cells from blood. These receptors originate from an adult in good health and CMV-seronegative.

CDR3 nucleotide sequence: TGTGCCAGCACCCTCCTGAGGACTTGGAATTCACCCCTCCACTTT. Its protein is CASTLLRTWNSPLHF. The chain employs TRBV11-2 and TRBJ1-6; no firm D call. With 7 bases removed from V and 7 bases from J, the gap between germline ends came to 17 bases. The CDR3 has 15 amino acids. CDR1 and CDR2 (germline): SGHAT, FQNNGV. The full variable domain, rest sourced from reference TRBV11-2 and TRBJ1-6, is EAGVAQSPRYKIIEKRQSVAFWCNPISGHATLYWYQQILGQGPKLLIQFQNNGVVDDSQLPKDRFSAERLKGVDSTLKIQPAKLEDSAVYLCASTLLRTWNSPLHFGNGTRLTVT.

The chain is built from TRBV14 and TRBJ2-3; possible D gene TRBD1, 5 bases. Germline CDR1 is SGHDN and CDR2 is FVKESK. V shed 1 base and J shed 0 bases, with 11 bases lying between them. There are 16 residues in the CDR3. The CDR3: CASSQGQSASTDTQYF. CDR3 sequence (DNA): TGTGCCAGCAGCCAAGGACAGTCCGCAAGCACAGATACGCAGTATTTT. The entire variable domain, with the rest obtained from reference TRBV14 and TRBJ2-3, is as follows: EAGVTQFPSHSVIEKGQTVTLRCDPISGHDNLYWYRRVMGKEIKFLLHFVKESKQDESGMPNNRFLAERTGGTYSTLKVQPAELEDSGVYFCASSQGQSASTDTQYFGPGTRLTVL.

This clone has a single count. The CDR3 DNA reads as TGTGCCAGCAGTCGGGACACTGGAAACACCATATATTTT. Translating gives CASSRDTGNTIYF. The V and J genes are TRBV2 and TRBJ1-3, with D tentatively TRBD1 (6 bases). The V gene's germline CDR1 is SNHLY and CDR2 FYNNEI. The germline V and J ends were trimmed by 5 bases and 2 bases, with 7 bases remaining between them. CDR3 size: 13 residues.

This CDR3 reads CASSLQTGSYNEQFF. CDR3 nucleotide sequence: TGCGCCAGCAGCCTCCAGACAGGCTCCTACAATGAGCAGTTCTTC. The V and J genes are TRBV5-1 and TRBJ2-1, with D perhaps matching TRBD1 (6 bases). V gave up 4 bases and J gave up 0 bases, with 11 bases separating them. Per the germline V gene, CDR1 is SGHRS and CDR2 is YFSETQ. The CDR3 consists of 15 residues.

The gene calls are TRBV6-5 and TRBJ1-6; 7 bases are shared with TRBD1. This CDR3 region has 14 residues. Germline V gene data show CDR1 as MNHEY and CDR2 as SVGAGI. With V trimmed by 5 bases and J by 4 bases, 2 bases remained unmatched. CDR3 DNA sequence: TGTGCCAGCAGTGGGGACAGTTATAATTCACCCCTCCACTTT. Translated, it gives CASSGDSYNSPLHF.

The chain is built from TRBV10-3 and TRBJ2-7, with TRBD1 matching 8 bases. V gave up 6 bases and J gave up 3 bases; unmatched junction bases: 13. The CDR3 has 16 amino acids. CDR1 and CDR2 (germline): ENHRY, SYGVKD. The CDR3 region has the DNA TGTGCCATCAGCCCAGGACAGGGAGGATCTCTCTACGAGCAGTACTTC. Translating gives CAISPGQGGSLYEQYF.

V usage is TRBV28 and J usage is TRBJ2-5; D unclear. Trimming pared 4 bases from V and 1 base from J, leaving 10 bases between. The CDR3 consists of 14 residues. Looked up from germline, CDR1 is MDHEN and CDR2 is SYDVKM. The CDR3 region has the DNA TGTGCCAGCAGTTCCCGGCCGGGCCAAGAGACCCAGTACTTC. Protein sequence: CASSSRPGQETQYF. The whole variable domain, remainder taken from reference TRBV28 and TRBJ2-5, is DVKVTQSSRYLVKRTGEKVFLECVQDMDHENMFWYRQDPGLGLRLIYFSYDVKMKEKGDIPEGYSVSREKKERFSLILESASTNQTSMYLCASSSRPGQETQYFGPGTRLLVL.

The chain has TRBV7-9 and TRBJ1-6; TRBD1 matches at 10 bases. Losses at the gene ends were 5 bases for V and 10 bases for J; bases not matched to a gene: 8. Germline V gene lookup returns CDR1 SEHNR and CDR2 FQNEAQ (reference sequence). The CDR3 consists of 15 residues. CDR3 in amino acids: CASSATGGARSPLHF. The CDR3 coding sequence is TGTGCCAGCAGCGCGACAGGGGGCGCGAGGTCACCCCTCCACTTT.

This chain connects TRBV7-2 to TRBJ1-3, with TRBD1 matching over 11 bases. Germline CDR1 SGHTA, CDR2 FQGNSA. CDR3 length: 17 amino acids. J gave up 4 bases and V 5 bases, and 10 bases lay outside the gene matches. The CDR3 is CASSLQPGQGGGNTIYF. CDR3 DNA: TGTGCCAGCAGCCTCCAACCGGGACAGGGGGGCGGAAACACCATATATTTT.

The genes are TRBV7-9 and TRBJ2-3; 9 nucleotides align to TRBD1. In germline, CDR1 is SEHNR, CDR2 FQNEAQ (reference sequence). This CDR3 spans 16 amino acids. Unmatched junction bases numbered 13, after V lost 6 bases and J lost 6 bases. CDR3 coding DNA: TGTGCCAGCAGTCCATACCGGGACAGGGTATCTGATACGCAGTATTTT. Its protein product is CASSPYRDRVSDTQYF.

This clone was seen a single time. The CDR3 here is CAWSVSAGDGYTF. In nucleotides, the CDR3 is TGTGCCTGGAGTGTATCGGCAGGCGATGGCTACACCTTC. This chain uses TRBV30 with TRBJ1-2; D uncertain. The germline V gene encodes CDR1 GTSNPN and CDR2 SVGIG (reference sequence). This CDR3 is 13 amino acids long. V was clipped by 0 bases and J by 6 bases, with 11 bases between them.

This clone turned up a few times. The chain couples TRBV7-8 to TRBJ1-2; D call uncertain. V was clipped by 1 base and J by 8 bases, with 11 bases between them. Per germline, CDR1 SGHVS and CDR2 FQNEAQ. This CDR3 is 13 amino acids long. CDR3 in DNA: TGTGCCAGCAGCTTAGAGATGTGGGGAGGCTACACCTTC. Translating gives CASSLEMWGGYTF. Filled out from reference TRBV7-8 and TRBJ1-2, the complete variable domain reads GAGVSQSPRYKVAKRGQDVALRCDPISGHVSLFWYQQALGQGPEFLTYFQNEAQLDKSGLPSDRFFAERPEGSVSTLKIQRTQQEDSAVYLCASSLEMWGGYTFGSGTRLTVV.

V gene TRBV4-2 combines with J gene TRBJ2-5; D uncertain. Germline-derived CDR1 and CDR2 are LGHNA and YNFKEQ. V dropped 0 bases and J dropped 1 base, with 15 bases sitting between them. The CDR3 covers 17 residues. The chain's CDR3 is CASSQDPSLSGQETQYF. The CDR3 DNA sequence: TGTGCCAGCAGCCAAGATCCCAGCCTCTCGGGCCAAGAGACCCAGTACTTC.

This clone was counted only a few times. The chain is built from TRBV7-2 and TRBJ1-2; D call uncertain. The CDR3 is 13 residues long. Trimming removed 2 bases at V and 2 bases at J, with 6 bases between. Germline V CDR1 and CDR2: SGHTA, FQGNSA. CDR3 DNA: TGTGCCAGCAGCTTAACAACAAACTATGGCTACACCTTC. Translating gives CASSLTTNYGYTF.

The CDR3 here is CASSRSGRQETQYF. CDR3 coding DNA: TGTGCCAGCAGCAGAAGTGGGCGACAAGAGACCCAGTACTTC. This chain joins TRBV7-3 and TRBJ2-5; D is ambiguous. The germline V and J ends were trimmed by 5 bases and 2 bases, with 12 bases remaining between them. Germline V gives CDR1 SGHTA, CDR2 FQGTGA. The CDR3 covers 14 residues.

The genes are TRBV7-9 and TRBJ2-1; tentatively, D is TRBD2 (5 bases). Germline CDR1 SEHNR, CDR2 FQNEAQ (reference sequence). V was trimmed by 5 bases and J by 2 bases, leaving 7 bases between them. The CDR3 is 13 amino acids. In nucleotides, the CDR3 is TGTGCCAGCAGCATCGGGGCCTACAATGAGCAGTTCTTC. It translates to CASSIGAYNEQFF. The variable domain in full, completed from reference TRBV7-9 and TRBJ2-1, reads DTGVSQNPRHKITKRGQNVTFRCDPISEHNRLYWYRQTLGQGPEFLTYFQNEAQLEKSRLLSDRFSAERPKGSFSTLEIQRTEQGDSAMYLCASSIGAYNEQFFGPGTRLTVL.

V gene TRBV4-3 combines with J gene TRBJ1-2, with D possibly TRBD1 on 5 matching bases. The CDR3 runs 15 residues. Germline V lookup: CDR1 LGHNA, CDR2 YSLEER. The ends were cut back, 2 bases at V and 5 bases at J, with 15 bases in the middle. This chain's CDR3 is CASSQIVRGEYGYTF. The CDR3 DNA sequence: TGCGCCAGCAGCCAAATCGTACGGGGGGAGTATGGCTACACCTTC.

This clone was counted a single time. CDR3 sequence (DNA): TGTGCCAGCGGGCAGGTAGGACTAGCGGGGCGCTACAATGAGCAGTTCTTC. Its protein is CASGQVGLAGRYNEQFF. V is TRBV9 and J is TRBJ2-1, with 12 bases identical to TRBD2. The CDR3 has 17 residues. Germline V lookup: CDR1 SGDLS, CDR2 YYNGEE. V lost 7 bases to trimming and J lost 3 bases; unmatched junction nucleotides: 11.